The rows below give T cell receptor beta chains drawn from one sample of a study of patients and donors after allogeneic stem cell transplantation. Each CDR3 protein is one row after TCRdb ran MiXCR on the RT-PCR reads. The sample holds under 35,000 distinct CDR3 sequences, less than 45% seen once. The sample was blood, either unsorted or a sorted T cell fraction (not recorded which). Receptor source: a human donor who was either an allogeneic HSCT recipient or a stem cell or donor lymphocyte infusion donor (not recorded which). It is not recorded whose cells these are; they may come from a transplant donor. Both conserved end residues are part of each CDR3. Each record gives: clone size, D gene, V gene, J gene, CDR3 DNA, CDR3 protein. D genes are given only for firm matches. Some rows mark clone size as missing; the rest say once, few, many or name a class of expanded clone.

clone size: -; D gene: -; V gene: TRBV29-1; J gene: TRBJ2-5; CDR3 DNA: TGCAGCGTTGAAGTCGGGGAGACCCAGTACTTC; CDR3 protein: CSVEVGETQYF
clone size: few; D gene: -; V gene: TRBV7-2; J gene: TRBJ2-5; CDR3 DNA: TGTGCCAGCAGCTTAATACCGGCGGCGACCCAGTACTTC; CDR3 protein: CASSLIPAATQYF
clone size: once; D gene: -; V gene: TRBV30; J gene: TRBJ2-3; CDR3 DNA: TGTGCCTGGAGACAAACGAGGAACCTTGCCGATACGCAGTATTTT; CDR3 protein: CAWRQTRNLADTQYF
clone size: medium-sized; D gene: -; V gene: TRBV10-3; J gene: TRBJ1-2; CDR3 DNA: TGTGCCATCAGTGAGTCACCCGGATCGTATGGCTACACCTTC; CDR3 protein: CAISESPGSYGYTF
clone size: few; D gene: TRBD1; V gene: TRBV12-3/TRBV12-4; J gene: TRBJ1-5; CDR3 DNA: TGTGCCAGCAGCCCCGGACAGGGCGTTCAGCCCCAGCATTTT; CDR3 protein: CASSPGQGVQPQHF
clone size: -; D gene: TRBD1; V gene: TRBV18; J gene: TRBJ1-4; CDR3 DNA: TGTGCCAGCTCACCATACGGACAGGGAGGTGAAAAACTGTTTTTT; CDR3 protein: CASSPYGQGGEKLFF
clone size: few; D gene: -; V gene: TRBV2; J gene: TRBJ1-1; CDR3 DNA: TGTGCCAGCAGCTACTACAGGGACACTGAAGCTTTCTTT; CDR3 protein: CASSYYRDTEAFF
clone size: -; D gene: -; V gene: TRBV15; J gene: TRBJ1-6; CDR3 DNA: TGTGCCACCAGCAGAGATCTCACAGGGAATACACCCCTCCACTTT; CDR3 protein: CATSRDLTGNTPLHF
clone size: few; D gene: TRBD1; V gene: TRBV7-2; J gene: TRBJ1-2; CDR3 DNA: TGTGCCAGCAGCTTGGGACAGGGGATGGGTGGCTACACCTTC; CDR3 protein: CASSLGQGMGGYTF
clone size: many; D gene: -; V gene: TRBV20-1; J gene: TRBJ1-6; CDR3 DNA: TGCAGTGCTAGGGGACCAACGAGCTCCTATAATTCACCCCTCCACTTT; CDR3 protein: CSARGPTSSYNSPLHF
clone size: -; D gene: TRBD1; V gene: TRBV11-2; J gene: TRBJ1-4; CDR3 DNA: TGTGCCAGCAGCTCCGGACAGGGAAGTATTGAAAAACTGTTTTTT; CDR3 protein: CASSSGQGSIEKLFF
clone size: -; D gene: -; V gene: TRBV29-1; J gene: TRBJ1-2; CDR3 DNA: TGCAGCGTTGAGACGGGCTACACCTTC; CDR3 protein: CSVETGYTF
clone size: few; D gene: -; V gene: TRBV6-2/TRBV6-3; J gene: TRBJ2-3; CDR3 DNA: TGTGCCAGCAGTCCCCAAGGGGACGCCACAGATACGCAGTATTTT; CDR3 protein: CASSPQGDATDTQYF
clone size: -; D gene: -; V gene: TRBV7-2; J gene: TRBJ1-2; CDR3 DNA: TGTGCCAGCAGCTTAAGATCTTCACCGGGCTTCGATTATGGCTACACCTTC; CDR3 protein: CASSLRSSPGFDYGYTF
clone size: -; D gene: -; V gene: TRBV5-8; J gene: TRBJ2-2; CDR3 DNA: TGTGCCAGCAGCTTATACAGGGTATCCGGGGAGCTGTTTTTT; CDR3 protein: CASSLYRVSGELFF
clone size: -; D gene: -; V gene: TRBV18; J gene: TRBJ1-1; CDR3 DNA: TGTGCCAGCTCATCTTCTTACGGGCTGCAGAACACTGAAGCTTTCTTT; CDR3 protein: CASSSSYGLQNTEAFF
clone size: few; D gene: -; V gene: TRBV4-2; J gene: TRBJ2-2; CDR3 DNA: TGTGCCAGCAGCCCTCCCTCATGGCAGATAACGAACACCGGGGAGCTGTTTTTT; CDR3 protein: CASSPPSWQITNTGELFF